Here is one T cell receptor (beta chain) with its context. The TCRbeta library was prepared with unique molecular identifiers. TCRdb independently ran MiXCR on the PCR reads; one entry per CDR3 protein. The sample has 250,000 to 400,000 distinct CDR3 sequences; roughly 21% are singletons. The sample originates from a study of T-cell reconstitution after alpha-beta-depleted transplantation in children. This CDR3 has 17 residues. With 4 bases removed from V and 1 base from J, the gap between germline ends came to 17 bases. Germline CDR1 MNHEY, CDR2 SVGAGI. This TCR was recovered from a male patient under 18 who had a stem cell transplant for acute lymphoblastic leukemia, so the T cells may come from the graft donor. Sequencing used PBMCs, mostly from graft donor cells, obtained 180 days after TCRalphabeta/CD19-depleted stem cell transplant. The chain couples TRBV6-5 to TRBJ2-1; possibly TRBD1 or TRBD2 for D (6 bases each). CDR3 coding DNA: TGTGCCAGCAGTTTGGGGGGCTCTAGCGAGTCCTACAATGAGCAGTTCTTC. It is translated as CASSLGGSSESYNEQFF.